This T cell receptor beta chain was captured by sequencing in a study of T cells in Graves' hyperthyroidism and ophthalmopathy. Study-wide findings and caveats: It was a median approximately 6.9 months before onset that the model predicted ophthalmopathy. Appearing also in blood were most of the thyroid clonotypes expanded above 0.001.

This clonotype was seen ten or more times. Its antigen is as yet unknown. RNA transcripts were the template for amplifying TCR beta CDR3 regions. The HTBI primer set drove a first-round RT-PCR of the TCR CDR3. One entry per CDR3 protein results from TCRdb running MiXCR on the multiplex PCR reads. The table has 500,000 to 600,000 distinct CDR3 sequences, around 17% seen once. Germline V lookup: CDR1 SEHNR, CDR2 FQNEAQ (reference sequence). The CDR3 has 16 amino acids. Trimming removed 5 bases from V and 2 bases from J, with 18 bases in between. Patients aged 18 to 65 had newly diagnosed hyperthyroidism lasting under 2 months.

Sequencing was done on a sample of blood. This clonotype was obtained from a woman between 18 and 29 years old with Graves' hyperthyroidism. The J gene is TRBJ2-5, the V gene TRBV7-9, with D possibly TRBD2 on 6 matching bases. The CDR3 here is CASSRGEAGIQETQYF. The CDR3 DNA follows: TGTGCCAGCAGCCGGGGCGAGGCGGGGATACAAGAGACCCAGTACTTC.